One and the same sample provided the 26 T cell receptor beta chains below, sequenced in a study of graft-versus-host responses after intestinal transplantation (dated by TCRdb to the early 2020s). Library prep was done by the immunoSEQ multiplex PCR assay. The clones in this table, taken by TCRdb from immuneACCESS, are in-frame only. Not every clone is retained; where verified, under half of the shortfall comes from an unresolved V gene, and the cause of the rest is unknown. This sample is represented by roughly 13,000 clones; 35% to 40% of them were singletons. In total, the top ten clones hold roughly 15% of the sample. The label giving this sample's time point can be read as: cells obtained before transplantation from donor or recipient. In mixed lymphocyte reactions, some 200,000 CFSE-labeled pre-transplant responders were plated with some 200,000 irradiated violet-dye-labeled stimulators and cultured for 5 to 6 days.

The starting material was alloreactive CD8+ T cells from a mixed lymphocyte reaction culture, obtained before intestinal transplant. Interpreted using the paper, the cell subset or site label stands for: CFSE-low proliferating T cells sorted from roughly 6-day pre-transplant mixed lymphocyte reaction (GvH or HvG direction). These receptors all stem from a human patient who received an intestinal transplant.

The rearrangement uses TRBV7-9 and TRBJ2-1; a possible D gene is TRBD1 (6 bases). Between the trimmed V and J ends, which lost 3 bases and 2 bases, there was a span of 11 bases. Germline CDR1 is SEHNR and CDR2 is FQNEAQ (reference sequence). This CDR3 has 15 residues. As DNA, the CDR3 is TGTGCCAGCAGCTTTCTCTGGGGGCCCTACAATGAGCAGTTCTTC. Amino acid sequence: CASSFLWGPYNEQFF.

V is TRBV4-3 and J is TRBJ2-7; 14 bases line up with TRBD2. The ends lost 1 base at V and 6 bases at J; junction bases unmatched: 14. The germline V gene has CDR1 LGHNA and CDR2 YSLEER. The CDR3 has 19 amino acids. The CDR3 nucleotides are TGCGCCAGCAGCCAAGGGCGAAATCTCGGACTAGCGGGGGGCTTCGAGCAGTACTTC. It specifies CASSQGRNLGLAGGFEQYF.

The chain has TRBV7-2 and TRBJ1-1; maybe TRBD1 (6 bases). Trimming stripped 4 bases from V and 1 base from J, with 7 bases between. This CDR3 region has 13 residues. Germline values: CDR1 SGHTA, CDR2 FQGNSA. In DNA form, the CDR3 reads TGTGCCAGCAGCTGGGGACAGAACACTGAAGCTTTCTTT. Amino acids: CASSWGQNTEAFF.

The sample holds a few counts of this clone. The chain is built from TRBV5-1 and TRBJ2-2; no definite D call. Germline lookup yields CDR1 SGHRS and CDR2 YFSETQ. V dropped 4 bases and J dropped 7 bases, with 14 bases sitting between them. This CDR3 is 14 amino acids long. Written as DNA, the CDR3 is TGCGCCAGCAGCCCGTTAGGAGTGAGCGGGGAGCTGTTTTTT. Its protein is CASSPLGVSGELFF.

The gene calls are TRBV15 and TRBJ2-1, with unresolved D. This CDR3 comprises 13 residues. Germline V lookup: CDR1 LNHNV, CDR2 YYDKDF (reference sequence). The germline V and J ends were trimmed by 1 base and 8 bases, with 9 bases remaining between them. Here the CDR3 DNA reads TGTGCCACCAGCAGAGTCTTGGGCGATGAGCAGTTCTTC. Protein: CATSRVLGDEQFF.

The DNA of the CDR3 is TGTGCCAGCAGCTTAGGGGGAGGATTTCACGAGCAGTACTTC. Translating it yields CASSLGGGFHEQYF. The gene calls are TRBV7-8 and TRBJ2-7; TRBD2 is a possible D gene (6 bases). V was pared by 1 base and J by 5 bases, with 12 bases between. In germline, CDR1 is SGHVS, CDR2 FQNEAQ. The CDR3 is made up of 14 amino acids.

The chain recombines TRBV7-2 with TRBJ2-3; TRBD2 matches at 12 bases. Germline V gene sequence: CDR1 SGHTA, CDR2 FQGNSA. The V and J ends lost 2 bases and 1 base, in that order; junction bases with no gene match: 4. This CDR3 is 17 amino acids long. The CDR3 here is CASSLTTSGRGTDTQYF. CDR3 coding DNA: TGTGCCAGCAGCTTAACGACTAGCGGGAGAGGCACAGATACGCAGTATTTT.

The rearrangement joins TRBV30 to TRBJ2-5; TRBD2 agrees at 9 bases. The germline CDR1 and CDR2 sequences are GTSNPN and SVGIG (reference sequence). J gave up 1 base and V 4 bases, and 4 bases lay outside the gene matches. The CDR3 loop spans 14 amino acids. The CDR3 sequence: CAWTLAGLQETQYF. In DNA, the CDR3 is TGTGCCTGGACACTAGCGGGCCTCCAAGAGACCCAGTACTTC.

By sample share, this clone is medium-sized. The CDR3 region is CASSGGYISYEQYF. The CDR3 bases are TGTGCCAGCAGTGGAGGTTACATCTCCTACGAGCAGTACTTC. The chain uses TRBV2 and TRBJ2-7; D is unclear. Germline values: CDR1 SNHLY, CDR2 FYNNEI. This CDR3 contains 14 residues. V lost 4 bases and J lost 0, with 10 bases in between. Full variable domain (remainder filled in from reference TRBV2 and TRBJ2-7): EPEVTQTPSHQVTQMGQEVILRCVPISNHLYFYWYRQILGQKVEFLVSFYNNEISEKSEIFDDQFSVERPDGSNFTLKIRSTKLEDSAMYFCASSGGYISYEQYFGPGTRLTVT.

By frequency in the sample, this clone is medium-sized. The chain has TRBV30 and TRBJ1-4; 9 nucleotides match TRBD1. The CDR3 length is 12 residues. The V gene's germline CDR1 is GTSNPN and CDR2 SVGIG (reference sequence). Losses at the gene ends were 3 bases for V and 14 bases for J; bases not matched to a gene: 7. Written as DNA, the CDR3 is TGTGCCTGGAGCTTACAGGGGGCAGAGCTGTTTTTT. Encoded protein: CAWSLQGAELFF.

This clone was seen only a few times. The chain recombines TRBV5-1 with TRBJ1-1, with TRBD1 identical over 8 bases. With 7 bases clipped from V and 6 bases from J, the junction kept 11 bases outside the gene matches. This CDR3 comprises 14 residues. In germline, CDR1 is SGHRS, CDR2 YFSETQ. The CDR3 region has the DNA TGCGCCAGCCGTACCACAGGGGGTCAACCTGAAGCTTTCTTT. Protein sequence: CASRTTGGQPEAFF.

As DNA, the CDR3 is TGTGCCAGCAGCTTGCTAGCGGGAGGAGGTGATACGCAGTATTTT. Translation gives CASSLLAGGGDTQYF. The chain is built from TRBV6-5 and TRBJ2-3; 11 positions agree with TRBD2. V dropped 6 bases and J dropped 6; count of bases not matched to a gene: 8. This CDR3 has 15 residues. Germline values: CDR1 MNHEY, CDR2 SVGAGI.

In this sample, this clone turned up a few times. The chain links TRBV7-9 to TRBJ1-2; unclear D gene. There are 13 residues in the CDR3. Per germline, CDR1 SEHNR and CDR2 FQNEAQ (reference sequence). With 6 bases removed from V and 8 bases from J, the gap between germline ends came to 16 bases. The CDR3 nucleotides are TGTGCCAGCAGTTCCCCCGGGGAATACGGCTACACCTTC. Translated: CASSSPGEYGYTF.

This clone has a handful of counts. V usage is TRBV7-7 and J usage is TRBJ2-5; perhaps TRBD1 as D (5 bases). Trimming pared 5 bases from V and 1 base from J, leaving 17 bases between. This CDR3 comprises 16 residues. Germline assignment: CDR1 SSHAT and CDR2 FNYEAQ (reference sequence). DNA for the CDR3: TGTGCCAGCAGCCTTGGGGTTGTAGGGGCCCAAGAGACCCAGTACTTC. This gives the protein CASSLGVVGAQETQYF.

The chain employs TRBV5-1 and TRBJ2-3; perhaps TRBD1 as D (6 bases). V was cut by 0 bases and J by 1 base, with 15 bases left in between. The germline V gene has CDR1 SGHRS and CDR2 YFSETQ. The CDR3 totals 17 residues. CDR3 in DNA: TGCGCCAGCAGCTTGGCCGAGGACAGAAAGGGCACAGATACGCAGTATTTT. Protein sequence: CASSLAEDRKGTDTQYF.

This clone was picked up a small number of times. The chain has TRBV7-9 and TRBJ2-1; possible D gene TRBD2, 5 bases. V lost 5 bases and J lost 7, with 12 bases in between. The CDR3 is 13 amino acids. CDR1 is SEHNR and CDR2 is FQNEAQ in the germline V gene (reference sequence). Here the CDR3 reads CASSDASRNEQFF. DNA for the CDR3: TGTGCCAGCAGCGACGCTAGCAGGAATGAGCAGTTCTTC.

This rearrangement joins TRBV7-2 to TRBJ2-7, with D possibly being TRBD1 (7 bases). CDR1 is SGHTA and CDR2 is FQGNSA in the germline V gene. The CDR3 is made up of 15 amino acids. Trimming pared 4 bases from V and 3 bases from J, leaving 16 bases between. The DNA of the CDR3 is TGTGCCAGCAGCTCCTTCAGGGGGGCCGGCTACGAGCAGTACTTC. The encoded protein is CASSSFRGAGYEQYF.

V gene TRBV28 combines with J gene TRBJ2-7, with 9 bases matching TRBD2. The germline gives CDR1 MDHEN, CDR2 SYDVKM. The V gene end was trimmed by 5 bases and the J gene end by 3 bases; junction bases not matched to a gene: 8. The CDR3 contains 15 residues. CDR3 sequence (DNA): TGTGCCAGCAGTCTGGTTGGCGGGAGGGACTACGAGCAGTACTTC. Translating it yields CASSLVGGRDYEQYF. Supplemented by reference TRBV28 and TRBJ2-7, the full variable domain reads DVKVTQSSRYLVKRTGEKVFLECVQDMDHENMFWYRQDPGLGLRLIYFSYDVKMKEKGDIPEGYSVSREKKERFSLILESASTNQTSMYLCASSLVGGRDYEQYFGPGTRLTVT.

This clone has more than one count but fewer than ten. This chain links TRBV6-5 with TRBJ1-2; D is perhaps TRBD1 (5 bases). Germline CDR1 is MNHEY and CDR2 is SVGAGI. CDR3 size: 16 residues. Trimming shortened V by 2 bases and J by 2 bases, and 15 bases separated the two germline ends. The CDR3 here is CASSYVGGLANYGYTF. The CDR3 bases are TGTGCCAGCAGTTACGTGGGGGGGTTGGCAAACTATGGCTACACCTTC.

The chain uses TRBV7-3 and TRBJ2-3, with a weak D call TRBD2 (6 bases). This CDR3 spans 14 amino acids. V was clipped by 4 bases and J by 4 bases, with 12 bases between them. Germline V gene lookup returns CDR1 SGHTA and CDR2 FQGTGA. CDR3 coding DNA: TGTGCCAGCAGCTCTCTAGGGGAGGCAGATACGCAGTATTTT. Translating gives CASSSLGEADTQYF.

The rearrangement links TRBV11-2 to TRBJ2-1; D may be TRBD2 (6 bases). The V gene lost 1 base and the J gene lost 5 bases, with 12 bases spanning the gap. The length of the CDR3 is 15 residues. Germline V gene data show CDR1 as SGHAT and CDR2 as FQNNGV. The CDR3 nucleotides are TGTGCCAGCAGCTTAGCGGGGGACCACCACAATGAGCAGTTCTTC. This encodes CASSLAGDHHNEQFF.

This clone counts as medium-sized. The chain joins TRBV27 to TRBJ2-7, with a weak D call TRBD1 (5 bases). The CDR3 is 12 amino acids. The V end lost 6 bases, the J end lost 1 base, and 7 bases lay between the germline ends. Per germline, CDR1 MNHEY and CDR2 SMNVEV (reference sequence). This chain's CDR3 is CASSTGSYEQYF. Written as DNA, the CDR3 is TGTGCCAGCAGCACAGGTTCCTACGAGCAGTACTTC.

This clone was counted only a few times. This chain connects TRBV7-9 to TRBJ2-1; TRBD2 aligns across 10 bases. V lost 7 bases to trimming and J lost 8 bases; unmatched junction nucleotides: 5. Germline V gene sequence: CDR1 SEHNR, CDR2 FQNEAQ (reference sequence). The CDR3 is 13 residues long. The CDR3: CASMASGSYEQFF. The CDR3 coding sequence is TGTGCCAGCATGGCTAGCGGGAGCTATGAGCAGTTCTTC.

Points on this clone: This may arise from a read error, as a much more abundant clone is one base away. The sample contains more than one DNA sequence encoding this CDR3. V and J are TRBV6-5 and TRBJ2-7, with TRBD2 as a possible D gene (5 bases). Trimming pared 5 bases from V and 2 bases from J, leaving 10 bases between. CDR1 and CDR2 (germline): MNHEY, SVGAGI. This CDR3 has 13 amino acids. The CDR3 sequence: CASSARRPYEQYF. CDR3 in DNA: TGTGCCAGCAGTGCCAGGAGGCCCTACGAGCAGTACTTC.

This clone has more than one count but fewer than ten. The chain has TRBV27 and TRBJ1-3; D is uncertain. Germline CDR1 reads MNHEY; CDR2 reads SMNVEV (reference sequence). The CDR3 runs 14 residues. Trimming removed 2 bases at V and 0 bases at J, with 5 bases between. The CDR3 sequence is CASSLTASGNTIYF. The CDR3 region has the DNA TGTGCCAGCAGTTTAACAGCCTCTGGAAACACCATATATTTT.

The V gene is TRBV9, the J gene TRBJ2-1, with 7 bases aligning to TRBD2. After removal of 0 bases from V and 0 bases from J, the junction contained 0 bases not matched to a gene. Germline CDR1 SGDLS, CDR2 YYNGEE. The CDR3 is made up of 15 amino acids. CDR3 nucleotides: TGTGCCAGCAGCGTAGCGGGGGGCTCCTACAATGAGCAGTTCTTC. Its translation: CASSVAGGSYNEQFF.